Below, one TCR beta chain is given with its context. Its antigen is not known. The CDR3 sequence is 13 residues long. Looked up from germline, CDR1 is LNHDA and CDR2 is SQIVND (reference sequence). V trimming: 5 bases; J trimming: 5 bases; junction bases outside the gene matches: 3. The data were obtained in a study of shared clonotypes between healthy human individuals. The authors divided CD4+ cells into CD45RA+ naive and CD45RA-negative memory subsets. Study-level findings and limits: Estimated clonotype richness was generally higher in naive than memory subsets. The four-donor shared clonotypes exceeded non-shared clonotypes in generation probability, with non-shared ones scoring lower. Represented diversity, genetic and exposure-history alike, was limited by few donors.

The protocol was immunoSEQ multiplex PCR, while the TCRdb copy is restricted to in-frame clones and leaves out a portion. The data show around 180,000 clones, 90% to 95% seen once. The V gene is TRBV19, the J gene TRBJ2-7; the match to TRBD1 covers 10 bases. Sequenced material: naive CD4+ T cells sorted from blood. The subset: CD45RA+ positively selected. This TCR derives from a woman aged 25 to 39 in good health. This CDR3 reads CASSSGQGNEQYF. Written as DNA, the CDR3 is TGTGCCAGTAGTTCGGGACAGGGGAACGAGCAGTACTTC.